What follows are 13 T cell receptor beta chains derived from one specimen sequenced in a study of graft-versus-host responses after intestinal transplantation. Clones were sequenced by immunoSEQ multiplex PCR, and TCRdb holds only the in-frame ones, with some missing. The sample shows 80,000 to 100,000 clones, 85% to 90% of them seen only once. Their antigens remain unidentified. Sequencing was performed on unstimulated CD4+ T cells sorted from spleen or lymph node cells, taken before intestinal transplant. All receptors derive from a human donor who received an intestinal transplant.

The chain couples TRBV5-1 to TRBJ1-6; 11 bases agree with TRBD1. CDR3 length: 15 amino acids. Per the germline V gene, CDR1 is SGHRS and CDR2 is YFSETQ. Germline trimming cut 2 bases from V and 10 bases from J; bases unmatched to any gene: 5. CDR3 nucleotide sequence: TGCGCCAGCAGCTTCTCCGGGACAGGGGGATCACCCCTCCACTTT. This codes for CASSFSGTGGSPLHF.

J is TRBJ2-1 and V is TRBV2; 9 bases agree with TRBD2. Germline V gives CDR1 SNHLY, CDR2 FYNNEI. The CDR3 runs 17 residues. V trimming: 4 bases; J trimming: 9 bases; junction bases outside the gene matches: 16. The CDR3 here is CASSATSPRGGEGEQFF. The CDR3 coding sequence is TGTGCCAGCAGTGCCACCTCTCCGCGGGGGGGCGAGGGTGAGCAGTTCTTC. The full variable domain, in which reference TRBV2 and TRBJ2-1 provide the parts outside the CDR3, is EPEVTQTPSHQVTQMGQEVILRCVPISNHLYFYWYRQILGQKVEFLVSFYNNEISEKSEIFDDQFSVERPDGSNFTLKIRSTKLEDSAMYFCASSATSPRGGEGEQFFGPGTRLTVL.

The rearrangement uses TRBV19 and TRBJ2-7; D might be TRBD2 (6 bases). The germline V gene has CDR1 LNHDA and CDR2 SQIVND (reference sequence). CDR3 length: 17 amino acids. Trimming stripped 6 bases from V and 2 bases from J, with 23 bases between. The CDR3 DNA is TGTGCCAGTAGGGGGACGGCGGGAACGGGGAAGACCTACGAGCAGTACTTC. Amino acids: CASRGTAGTGKTYEQYF.

The chain carries TRBV18 and TRBJ2-7; D is possibly TRBD1 (5 bases). CDR1 and CDR2 from the germline V gene are KGHSH and LQKENI. There are 15 residues in the CDR3. Deletions cut 5 bases from V and 2 bases from J, with 16 bases between. The CDR3 here is CASSTRTDSTYEQYF. The CDR3 nucleotides read TGTGCCAGCTCAACGCGTACCGACAGTACCTACGAGCAGTACTTC. The whole variable domain, filled in from reference TRBV18 and TRBJ2-7, reads NAGVMQNPRHLVRRRGQEARLRCSPMKGHSHVYWYRQLPEEGLKFMVYLQKENIIDESGMPKERFSAEFPKEGPSILRIQQVVRGDSAAYFCASSTRTDSTYEQYFGPGTRLTVT.

The chain links TRBV19 to TRBJ2-7; 8 positions match TRBD1. With V trimmed by 2 bases and J by 5 bases, 5 bases remained unmatched. Germline CDR1 and CDR2: LNHDA and SQIVND (reference sequence). There are 14 residues in the CDR3. CDR3 in amino acids: CASSISGGGHEQYF. The CDR3 DNA reads as TGTGCCAGTAGTATATCAGGGGGCGGCCACGAGCAGTACTTC.

This chain uses TRBV5-5 with TRBJ2-2; TRBD2 matches 11 bases. Looked up from germline, CDR1 is SGHKS and CDR2 is YYEKEE (reference sequence). V lost 2 bases to trimming and J lost 1 base; unmatched junction nucleotides: 1. This CDR3 is 16 amino acids long. Here the CDR3 reads CASSFLAGGNTGELFF. CDR3 DNA sequence: TGTGCCAGCAGCTTCCTAGCGGGGGGGAACACCGGGGAGCTGTTTTTT. The variable domain in full, completed from reference TRBV5-5 and TRBJ2-2, reads DAGVTQSPTHLIKTRGQQVTLRCSPISGHKSVSWYQQVLGQGPQFIFQYYEKEERGRGNFPDRFSARQFPNYSSELNVNALLLGDSALYLCASSFLAGGNTGELFFGEGSRLTVL.

The V and J genes are TRBV6-1 and TRBJ1-5, with 10 bases matching TRBD1. V dropped 6 bases and J dropped 7; count of bases not matched to a gene: 9. Germline CDR1 and CDR2: MNHNS and SASEGT. CDR3 size: 15 residues. Here the CDR3 reads CASREDRGGWQPQHF. CDR3 nucleotide sequence: TGTGCCAGCAGAGAGGACAGGGGGGGATGGCAGCCCCAGCATTTT.

Notes on this clone: A read error may produce the germline difference seen at one junction end. The V gene is TRBV6-1, the J gene TRBJ1-5; D is possibly TRBD1 (5 bases). The CDR3 loop spans 13 amino acids. The germline CDR1 and CDR2 sequences are MNHNS and SASEGT. The CDR3 protein is CASSEADGGLWYF. CDR3 DNA sequence: TGTGCCAGCAGTGAAGCGGATGGGGGGTTGTGGTATTTT.

J is TRBJ2-5 and V is TRBV29-1; possible D gene TRBD1, 6 bases. The J call may be mistaken, given a closer DNA end match to TRBJ2-7. Germline V lookup: CDR1 SQVTM, CDR2 ANQGSEA. The CDR3 covers 21 residues. This CDR3 reads CSVSPRTLFFGAQGTPYEQYF. CDR3 sequence (DNA): TGCAGCGTTTCCCCCCGGACGTTGTTTTTCGGTGCCCAGGGGACCCCCTACGAGCAGTACTTC.

As DNA, the CDR3 is TGTGCCAGCTCACCACAAACTAGCGGGGGGGAGCAGTACTTC. Translating gives CASSPQTSGGEQYF. The J gene is TRBJ2-7, the V gene TRBV18, with TRBD2 identical over 12 bases. This CDR3 has 14 amino acids. Trimming at V came to 1 base and at J to 7 bases, leaving 2 bases not matched to a gene. The germline V gene encodes CDR1 KGHSH and CDR2 LQKENI.

The rearrangement joins TRBV19 to TRBJ2-3; 8 bases align to TRBD2. There are 16 residues in the CDR3. Germline V gene sequence: CDR1 LNHDA, CDR2 SQIVND (reference sequence). Trimming cost V 5 bases and J 6 bases; bases outside gene matches: 13. The chain's CDR3 is CASSPGVAGTRDTQYF. The CDR3 region has the DNA TGTGCCAGTAGTCCCGGGGTAGCGGGGACCCGGGATACGCAGTATTTT.

This clone has a single count. The rearrangement links TRBV10-2 to TRBJ2-2; D not resolved. The V gene lost 6 bases and the J gene lost 0 bases, with 11 bases spanning the gap. The CDR3 loop spans 15 amino acids. Germline V gives CDR1 WSHSY, CDR2 SAAADI. The CDR3, as DNA: TGCGCCAGCAGAGTCGGGTCGGCGAACACCGGGGAGCTGTTTTTT. This sequence encodes CASRVGSANTGELFF.

J is TRBJ1-2 and V is TRBV14; no firm D call. Germline V lookup: CDR1 SGHDN, CDR2 FVKESK. Trimming removed 1 base from V and 7 bases from J, with 10 bases in between. The CDR3 runs to 13 residues. This CDR3 is CASSQVSRSGYTF. DNA of the CDR3: TGTGCCAGCAGCCAAGTGTCCAGGTCTGGCTACACCTTC. The full variable domain, in which reference TRBV14 and TRBJ1-2 provide the parts outside the CDR3, is EAGVTQFPSHSVIEKGQTVTLRCDPISGHDNLYWYRRVMGKEIKFLLHFVKESKQDESGMPNNRFLAERTGGTYSTLKVQPAELEDSGVYFCASSQVSRSGYTFGSGTRLTVV.